The entry that follows covers one T cell receptor beta chain sequence. No antigen is known for it. Nothing much larger sits one base from this clone, and base qualities are not available. Collaborating institutions collected whole blood in K2EDTA tubes following their own protocols. Collaborator samples were shipped for TCRbeta analysis as frozen whole blood, isolated PBMCs, or DNA extracted from either sample type. This record belongs to a study of blood T cell repertoires in COVID-19 (dated by TCRdb to between 2020 and 2021). About the study as a whole: Samples covering the acute and convalescent phases of COVID-19 were provided by collaborators in the United States, Italy and Spain. The material from the prospective study consisted of cDNA or gDNA derived from T cells, B-cell-depleted T cells, or PBMCs. Subjects who had been exposed to COVID-19, were actively infected with it, or had recovered from it provided the deeply sampled blood TCRbeta repertoires that made up the dataset. A freely available public database, intended as a resource for researchers studying the immune response to SARS-CoV-2, is where the repertoires were released. Samples came from the ongoing ImmuneRACE study (first 160 participants) plus 1,254 subjects from 6 global collaborators. The sample metadata nearly always contained a de-identified subject ID, COVID-19 status, age in years and sex. Where available, HLA class I and class II types were taken from metadata supplied by the sample provider and were not determined by assay-based typing. General study outcomes and caveats: The quantity of clinical and demographic metadata differed by source and by participant and was supplied without curation.

TCRbeta CDR3 regions were amplified from genomic DNA using the immunoSEQ Assay, a bias-controlled multiplex PCR. In the paper's pipeline: The number of nucleated cells in each sample was estimated from the amplification of reference gene primers within the assay. Sequence reads were collapsed and filtered to measure the absolute abundance of every unique TCRbeta CDR3 rearrangement. For each sample, productive Simpson clonality was calculated by taking the square root of Simpson's diversity index across productive rearrangements. TCRdb took over this immuneACCESS table, retaining in-frame rearrangements with V and J assigned. Such tables are incomplete; in checked studies, under half of the missing clones stem from an unresolved V gene, and the remainder is unexplained. The D gene and trimming were derived from the DNA, and the V and J assignments and clone size from that table. Counted in this sample were about 110,000 clones; 85% to 90% of them appeared once. The top ten hold approximately 3.4% of the sample.

Sample: peripheral blood. This clonotype was obtained from a woman aged 45-65 years with acute or convalescent COVID-19.

The CDR3 loop reads CATSDRQGWDQPQHF. The sequence in DNA is TGTGCCACCAGTGACCGACAGGGGTGGGATCAGCCCCAGCATTTT. The chain is made from TRBV24-1 and TRBJ1-5, with 8 central nucleotides matching TRBD1. From the cysteine up to the phenylalanine, the CDR3 has a length of 15 residues. The kept DNA is CDR3 alone, 45 bases in frame from the first base. Clipping removes 4 bases from V and 5 bases from J, with 6 as the unmatched junction base count. The germline V gene specifies KGHDR as CDR1 and SFDVKD as CDR2.